The sequence of this T cell receptor beta chain was determined in a study of vaccination effects on CD4 cells after COVID-19. A few counts support this clone. The antigen is not known. Clones were read by immunoSEQ multiplex PCR, and TCRdb kept only the in-frame ones, dropping some. The data contain fewer than 75,000 clones, 77% of them singletons. Isolation of CD4+ T cells took place after less than 12 days of culture. The germline CDR1 and CDR2 sequences are GTSNPN and SVGIG (reference sequence). Trimming left V 3 bases short and J 0 bases short, with 6 bases between. The CDR3 is 13 residues long. The clonotype comes from a human donor who received a COVID-19 vaccine. The material was CD4+ T cells from PBMCs cultured without peptide, obtained before COVID-19 vaccination. The chain employs TRBV30 and TRBJ1-3, with D unresolved. The CDR3 DNA reads as TGTGCCTGGAGGCATCACTCTGGAAACACCATATATTTT. Amino acids: CAWRHHSGNTIYF.